A single sample is the source of the 14 T cell receptor beta chains below, sequenced in a study of blood T cells in healthy people across ages. A second PCR of 7 to 11 cycles used a sample-barcoded 5' primer and a J-beta primer mix. TCRdb redid the calling of the 5' RACE reads with MiXCR, one entry per CDR3 protein. Seen here are around 670,000 distinct CDR3 sequences, roughly 31% observed once, and the top ten hold roughly 14%. The material sequenced was blood. The receptor set was obtained from a woman aged 80 or older in good health.

This clonotype was found a few times. The chain employs TRBV11-1 and TRBJ2-3; perhaps TRBD1 as D (5 bases). The length of the CDR3 is 14 residues. Germline loops: CDR1 SGHAT, CDR2 FQDESV (reference sequence). V was pared by 4 bases and J by 3 bases, with 11 bases between. The CDR3 DNA is TGTGCCAGCAGCTCGTTGGGGCCGACAGATACGCAGTATTTT. Protein product: CASSSLGPTDTQYF.

This clonotype has at least ten counts. This chain joins TRBV15 and TRBJ2-7; D gene unclear. V shed 4 bases and J shed 6 bases, with 19 bases lying between them. The CDR3 is made up of 15 amino acids. Germline CDR1 and CDR2: LNHNV and YYDKDF (reference sequence). The CDR3 coding sequence is TGTGCCACCAGCACCTTGAACAGCTATGGGTCCGAGCAGTACTTC. This encodes CATSTLNSYGSEQYF. Filled out from reference TRBV15 and TRBJ2-7, the complete variable domain reads DAMVIQNPRYQVTQFGKPVTLSCSQTLNHNVMYWYQQKSSQAPKLLFHYYDKDFNNEADTPDNFQSRRPNTSFCFLDIRSPGLGDTAMYLCATSTLNSYGSEQYFGPGTRLTVT.

V usage is TRBV2 and J usage is TRBJ2-1; unclear D gene. Matching the DNA end better, TRBJ2-7 makes the J call doubtful. The V gene's germline CDR1 is SNHLY and CDR2 FYNNEI. The CDR3 contains 13 residues. Here the CDR3 DNA reads TGTGCCAGCAGGGCAGCCGTTACCTACGAGCAGTACTTC. Protein: CASRAAVTYEQYF.

This clonotype was seen repeatedly, ten times or more. The chain employs TRBV29-1 and TRBJ2-7; a possible D gene is TRBD2 (5 bases). The V end was cut by 3 bases, the J end by 1 base, with 10 bases between. The CDR3 has 13 residues. Germline V gene data show CDR1 as SQVTM and CDR2 as ANQGSEA. The CDR3 loop reads CSVDSPGSYEQYF. DNA of the CDR3: TGCAGCGTTGATTCTCCGGGATCCTACGAGCAGTACTTC.

This clonotype was seen repeatedly, ten times or more. The rearrangement links TRBV19 to TRBJ1-2; no clear D. V was pared by 3 bases and J by 8 bases, with 16 bases between. The germline V gene has CDR1 LNHDA and CDR2 SQIVND (reference sequence). This CDR3 contains 14 residues. As DNA, the CDR3 is TGTGCCAGTAGTATCCCAGGTACCCAACGAGGCTACACCTTC. Translation gives CASSIPGTQRGYTF.

The genes are TRBV6-6 and TRBJ1-1; 8 bases match TRBD1. Trimming cost V 6 bases and J 0 bases; bases outside gene matches: 9. CDR1 is MNHNY and CDR2 is SVGAGI in the germline V gene (reference sequence). CDR3 length: 16 residues. CDR3 DNA: TGTGCCAGCAGACCCGGACAGGGTGGAATGAACACTGAAGCTTTCTTT. Translated: CASRPGQGGMNTEAFF.

The V call is TRBV20-1, the J call TRBJ2-1; tentative D call: TRBD1 (5 bases). CDR1 and CDR2 from the germline V gene are DFQATT and SNEGSKA (reference sequence). The CDR3 has 13 residues. The V gene lost 7 bases and the J gene lost 8 bases, with 18 bases spanning the gap. The CDR3 protein is CSETRVDIYEQFF. In DNA form, the CDR3 reads TGCAGTGAAACCAGGGTGGATATCTATGAGCAGTTCTTC.

Remarks on this clonotype: A read error is possible here, since a much larger clone lies one base away. The genes are TRBV29-1 and TRBJ2-7; D unclear. This CDR3 has 13 amino acids. The germline gives CDR1 SQVTM, CDR2 ANQGSEA. CDR3 loop: CSVEDRNGYKQYF. CDR3 nucleotide sequence: TGCAGCGTTGAAGATCGCAATGGCTACAAGCAGTACTTC.

J is TRBJ2-5 and V is TRBV6-5; 8 positions match TRBD2. TRBJ2-7 explains the end of the DNA better; the J call may be wrong. The CDR3 has 15 amino acids. CDR1 is MNHEY and CDR2 is SVGAGI in the germline V gene. CDR3 in amino acids: CASRMSGSGNYEQYF. The DNA of the CDR3 is TGTGCCAGCAGAATGAGCGGGAGTGGGAACTACGAGCAGTACTTC.

Ten or more counts support this clonotype. The chain recombines TRBV12-3 or TRBV12-4 with TRBJ1-2; D unresolved. Trimming pared 3 bases from V and 4 bases from J, leaving 12 bases between. The CDR3 spans 14 residues. CDR3 loop: CASSLSQIPYGYTF. The CDR3, as DNA: TGTGCCAGCAGTTTGAGTCAGATACCCTATGGCTACACCTTC.

The rearrangement links TRBV28 to TRBJ2-5, with D perhaps TRBD1 or TRBD2 (5 bases each). The CDR3 is 15 residues long. The ends were cut back, 5 bases at V and 2 bases at J, with 15 bases in the middle. The germline V gene has CDR1 MDHEN and CDR2 SYDVKM. CDR3: CASSAPGRWQETQYF. CDR3 DNA: TGTGCCAGCAGTGCCCCGGGACGGTGGCAAGAGACCCAGTACTTC.

For this clonotype: At one of its ends the junction is not consistent with the germline gene, which may arise from a read error. This sequence joins TRBV20-1 and TRBJ1-5; 8 bases line up with TRBD1. CDR3 length equals 15 residues. Germline V gene lookup returns CDR1 DFQATT and CDR2 SNEGSKA (reference sequence). CDR3 nucleotide sequence: TGCAGTGCTAGAGGGGGGACAGGAGTAAATCAGCTCCAGCATTTT. It is translated as CSARGGTGVNQLQHF.

The J gene is TRBJ2-2, the V gene TRBV6-1; weak D call: TRBD1 (6 bases). The germline V gene encodes CDR1 MNHNS and CDR2 SASEGT. V was pared by 4 bases and J by 8 bases, with 14 bases between. CDR3 length: 14 residues. The CDR3 is CASSAQGFKGELFF. Written as DNA, the CDR3 is TGTGCCAGCAGTGCGCAGGGGTTCAAAGGGGAGCTGTTTTTT.

On this clonotype: This clone may be a read error of a much larger clone one base away. The V and J genes are TRBV5-1 and TRBJ2-1; 8 bases are shared with TRBD1. The J call may be wrong; the DNA end is better matched by TRBJ2-7. Germline CDR1 and CDR2: SGHRS and YFSETQ. This CDR3 is 17 amino acids long. DNA for the CDR3: TGCGCCAGCAGCTTGATCAAACAGGGGGGCCCCTACAATGAGCAGTACTTC. It yields the protein CASSLIKQGGPYNEQYF.